Shown below are 9 T cell receptor beta chains from a single sample sequenced in a study of T cell responses to AZD1222 COVID-19 vaccine (dated by TCRdb to 2020 to 2023). The sample's time point label, decoded: baseline before first vaccination. Receptor libraries were prepared by the immunoSEQ multiplex PCR assay. TCRdb took this table from immuneACCESS and kept in-frame rearrangements with V and J called. Such tables lack part of the clones; where checked against another copy, unresolved V genes explain under half of the gap, and the rest is unexplained. The sample data list about 180,000 clones, and about 86% of these were observed just once. The leading ten clones occupy roughly 8% of the sample. The sequencing here drew on peripheral blood, taken on day 0 of AZD1222 vaccination. Every receptor here comes from an adult in good health.

The chain carries TRBV5-6 and TRBJ1-2, with unresolved D. Trimming took off 3 bases at V and 4 bases at J, with 10 bases between the two ends. The CDR3 runs to 13 residues. The germline V gene encodes CDR1 SGHDT and CDR2 YYEEEE. The CDR3 region has the DNA TGTGCCAGCAGCTCTGACAACATCTATGGCTACACCTTC. It translates to CASSSDNIYGYTF.

The chain recombines TRBV6-5 with TRBJ1-6, with a possible D match to TRBD1 (5 bases). Germline CDR1 reads MNHEY; CDR2 reads SVGAGI. This CDR3 contains 14 residues. V was clipped by 5 bases and J by 10 bases, with 15 bases between them. The CDR3 coding sequence is TGTGCCAGCAGTCCCCCCGGGGCAGGGTCACCCCTCCACTTT. It is translated as CASSPPGAGSPLHF.

The V call is TRBV4-1, the J call TRBJ2-7; D gene ambiguous. The germline V and J ends were trimmed by 1 base and 4 bases, with 20 bases remaining between them. CDR1 is MGHRA, CDR2 YSYEKL, per germline. The CDR3 sequence is 17 residues long. CDR3: CASSQGRGDGGMYEQYF. The DNA of the CDR3 is TGCGCCAGCAGCCAAGGAAGAGGTGACGGCGGCATGTACGAGCAGTACTTC.

This chain's CDR3 is CASSQEAAQNYEQYF. The DNA for the CDR3 is TGTGCCAGCAGCCAAGAGGCAGCCCAAAACTACGAGCAGTACTTC. The V gene is TRBV4-2, the J gene TRBJ2-7, with D unresolved. The CDR3 consists of 15 residues. V lost 0 bases and J 3 bases, leaving 12 bases between the germline ends. The germline V gene encodes CDR1 LGHNA and CDR2 YNFKEQ.

The CDR3 spells CASSQTANTEAFF. As DNA, the CDR3 is TGTGCCAGCAGCCAGACAGCGAACACTGAAGCTTTCTTT. The chain joins TRBV14 to TRBJ1-1, with TRBD1 as a possible D gene (5 bases). The CDR3 spans 13 residues. Trimming removed 3 bases at V and 1 base at J, with 6 bases between. Germline V CDR1 and CDR2: SGHDN, FVKESK.

The rearrangement uses TRBV6-5 and TRBJ1-1; maybe TRBD1 (6 bases). Germline V gene lookup returns CDR1 MNHEY and CDR2 SVGAGI. Trimming left V 9 bases short and J 0 bases short, with 8 bases between. This CDR3 region has 12 residues. The CDR3 DNA reads as TGTGCCAGTTACAGGGTGAACACTGAAGCTTTCTTT. Translation: CASYRVNTEAFF.

The chain combines TRBV11-2 with TRBJ2-3; tentatively, D is TRBD2 (6 bases). Deletions cut 2 bases from V and 1 base from J, with 16 bases between. Looked up from germline, CDR1 is SGHAT and CDR2 is FQNNGV. The length of the CDR3 is 17 residues. CDR3 sequence reads: CASSLFGGPLGTDTQYF. The DNA for the CDR3 is TGTGCCAGCAGCTTATTCGGGGGTCCTCTCGGCACAGATACGCAGTATTTT.

The chain carries TRBV28 and TRBJ1-1, with D perhaps TRBD1 (5 bases). The germline CDR1 and CDR2 sequences are MDHEN and SYDVKM. The CDR3 totals 17 residues. The V end was cut by 2 bases, the J end by 2 bases, with 18 bases between. This chain's CDR3 is CASSLRGVRRGNTEAFF. DNA for the CDR3: TGTGCCAGCAGTTTACGTGGGGTGCGGAGGGGAAACACTGAAGCTTTCTTT. The entire variable domain, with the rest obtained from reference TRBV28 and TRBJ1-1, is as follows: DVKVTQSSRYLVKRTGEKVFLECVQDMDHENMFWYRQDPGLGLRLIYFSYDVKMKEKGDIPEGYSVSREKKERFSLILESASTNQTSMYLCASSLRGVRRGNTEAFFGQGTRLTVV.

The rearrangement joins TRBV12-3 or TRBV12-4 to TRBJ2-3; perhaps TRBD2 as D (5 bases). V lost 1 base to trimming and J lost 6 bases, with 8 bases between them. The CDR3 loop spans 13 amino acids. The CDR3 DNA reads as TGTGCCAGCAGTTTAGAGCGGACGGATACGCAGTATTTT. It codes for CASSLERTDTQYF.